This T cell receptor beta chain appears in the sequencing data of a study of T cells in Graves' hyperthyroidism and ophthalmopathy (dated by TCRdb to between 2017 and 2020). As for the study more broadly: Peripheral blood was sampled at the time of initial diagnosis, prior to any treatment. The paper reports TCR Vbeta CDR3 sequencing of about 140 peripheral blood samples: over 40 ophthalmopathy, 70 to 85 hyperthyroidism and approximately 17 progressor patients. An independent validation cohort of under 20 hyperthyroidism patients and about 15 patients who later progressed to ophthalmopathy tested prospective prediction of ophthalmopathy. To identify TCR V-J signatures that set the groups apart, the researchers used a discovery cohort of 100 patients, made up of 43 with Graves' ophthalmopathy and about 59 with stable Graves' hyperthyroidism. The study also compared thyroid tissue and blood T-cell repertoires from a handful of Graves' hyperthyroidism patients. The 100 discovery patients were divided at random into training and test sets in a 7:3 ratio. Following sampling, methimazole starting at 30 mg daily was given to hyperthyroidism patients, and high-dose intravenous methylprednisolone was given to ophthalmopathy patients. Findings and caveats that apply to the study as a whole: Sample size was not statistically predetermined, and investigators were not blinded to group allocation. During validation, the model predicted progression to ophthalmopathy a median of about 6.3 months ahead of onset, with around 71% sensitivity and almost 75% specificity. Ophthalmopathy was separated from stable hyperthyroidism by a 13 V-J signature model, with just over 85% sensitivity and approximately 81% specificity obtained in cross-validation and 80%/75% obtained in testing. Most expanded thyroid clonotypes (frequency above 0.001) were also found in blood, which suggests that blood repertoires may mirror thyroid immune responses.

According to the germline V gene (reference sequence), CDR1 reads LGHDT and CDR2 reads YNNKEL. Relative to germline, V is 1 base shorter and J is 1 base shorter, with 8 bases between their ends. From the cysteine up to the phenylalanine, the CDR3 has a length of 14 residues. Only the CDR3 DNA stays, 42 bases, in frame from base 1. The TCR beta CDR3 regions were amplified from the RNA transcripts. For the first round of RT-PCR on the TCR CDR3, the HTBI primer set was used together with the Qiagen OneStep RT-PCR kit. A second multiplex PCR round built the libraries, followed by size selection and purification. Paired-end sequencing of the libraries was performed with 100 bp reads on an Illumina HiSeq2000. Concerning the study's data processing: Raw data were processed with SOAPnuke, discarding reads with adapters, uncalled bases, mean Phred below 15, or no exact constant-primer or identifier match. COPE v1.2.5 was used to merge high-quality paired reads, and clonotypes were defined as unique nucleotide sequences. MiTCR v1.1 was used to align clonotypes to the IMGT TRBV, TRBD and TRBJ reference segments. The analysis was restricted to V-J combinations with a frequency above 0.0001, which together covered just over 99% of the repertoires. A TCS score was defined as the ratio of F50 (clonal expansion) to E x V (chaos), with BLOSUM62-based TCRdist applied between CDR3 peptides within each V-J. Welch's t-statistics and random forest reduced roughly 530 V-J features to some 14, which were used in a naive Bayes classifier (R e1071). Clones were called with MiXCR by TCRdb after fastp trimmed the public reads at Q25, and only in-frame beta chains were retained. Rows merge per CDR3 protein into single entries with the most common DNA and genes. Here the V and J calls rest on TCRdb's processing, not on the authors' analysis. This sample has about 530,000 distinct CDR3 sequences in its table, and approximately 17% of those were observed once. The ten biggest clones cover 15% to 20% of the sample.

Turning to this clonotype: Its antigen is still unknown. Base qualities are not provided; no much larger clone lies one nucleotide away.

In the ophthalmopathy patients, disease was moderately to severely active, with a Clinical Activity Score of 3 or more, a NOSPECS grade of 4 or more, and a duration of less than 3 months. Exclusion was applied to patients with uncontrolled infections, other autoimmune diseases, pregnancy or lactation. Clinical symptoms, serum thyroxine and TRAb, thyroid ultrasound, and orbital computed tomography formed the basis for the diagnoses. Ficoll-Paque density gradient centrifugation was used to isolate PBMCs from around 10 ml of fresh peripheral blood. Trizol reagent was used to extract total RNA, and RNA quality was then checked on an Agilent 2100 Bioanalyzer.

The sample comprised blood. The source is a woman under 30 with Graves' ophthalmopathy. The receptor chain draws on TRBV3-1 and TRBJ2-7; the D gene identity is not certain. The CDR3 loop reads CASSQVDLSYEQYF. The DNA sequence is as follows: TGTGCCAGCAGCCAAGTAGACTTATCCTACGAGCAGTACTTC.